A single T cell receptor beta chain is shown here with its context. What it recognizes is unknown. The table came from immunoSEQ multiplex PCR; TCRdb's copy has only in-frame clones and leaves some out. The repertoire holds 80,000 to 130,000 clones, with 82% as singletons. The data derive from a study of PD-1 blockade in mismatch repair-deficient tumors. General observations from the study: Tumor-resident clones, often undetectable pretreatment in blood, expanded then contracted after pembrolizumab.

V lost 3 bases, J lost 5 bases, and 10 bases lay in between. The CDR3 is made up of 13 amino acids. Germline V gene sequence: CDR1 SEHNR, CDR2 FQNEAQ (reference sequence). The sequence derives from an adult with mismatch repair-deficient cancer. The genes are TRBV7-9 and TRBJ1-1; D call uncertain. This specimen consisted of peripheral blood, obtained roughly eight months after starting pembrolizumab. The CDR3 DNA follows: TGTGCCAGCAGCTTCGAGGGATGGACTGAAGCTTTCTTT. The encoded protein is CASSFEGWTEAFF.